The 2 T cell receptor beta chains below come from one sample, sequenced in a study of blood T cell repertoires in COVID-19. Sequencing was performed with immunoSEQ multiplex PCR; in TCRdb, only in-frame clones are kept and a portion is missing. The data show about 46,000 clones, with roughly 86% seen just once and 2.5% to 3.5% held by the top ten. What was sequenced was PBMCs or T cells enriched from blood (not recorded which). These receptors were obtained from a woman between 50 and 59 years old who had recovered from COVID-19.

CDR3 coding DNA: TGTGCCAGCAGCTTAGAGAGACAAAACTACGAGCAGTACTTC. Translated: CASSLERQNYEQYF. The J gene is TRBJ2-7, the V gene TRBV7-2, with no clear D. Germline CDR1 is SGHTA and CDR2 is FQGNSA. Between the trimmed V and J ends, which lost 1 base and 3 bases, there was a span of 10 bases. The CDR3 runs to 14 residues. The whole variable domain, remainder taken from reference TRBV7-2 and TRBJ2-7, is GAGVSQSPSNKVTEKGKDVELRCDPISGHTALYWYRQSLGQGLEFLIYFQGNSAPDKSGLPSDRFSAERTGGSVSTLTIQRTQQEDSAVYLCASSLERQNYEQYFGPGTRLTVT.

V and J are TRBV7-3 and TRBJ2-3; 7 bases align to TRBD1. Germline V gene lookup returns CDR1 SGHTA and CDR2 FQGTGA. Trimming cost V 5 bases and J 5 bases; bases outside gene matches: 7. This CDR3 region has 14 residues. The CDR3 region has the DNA TGTGCCAGCAGCCAGCAGACAGGGTTAGATACGCAGTATTTT. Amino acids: CASSQQTGLDTQYF.